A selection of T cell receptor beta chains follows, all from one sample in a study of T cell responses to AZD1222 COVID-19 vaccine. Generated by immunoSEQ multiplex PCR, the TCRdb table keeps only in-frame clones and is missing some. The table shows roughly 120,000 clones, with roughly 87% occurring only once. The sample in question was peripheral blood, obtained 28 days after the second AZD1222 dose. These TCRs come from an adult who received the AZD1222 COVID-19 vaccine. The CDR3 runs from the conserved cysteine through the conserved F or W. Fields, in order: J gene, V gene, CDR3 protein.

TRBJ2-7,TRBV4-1,CASSQGHGGAAEQYF
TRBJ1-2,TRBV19,CASSPGGVGYGYTF
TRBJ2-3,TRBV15,CATSRDRVRTDTQYF
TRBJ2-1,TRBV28,CASNLKGASGGNNEQFF
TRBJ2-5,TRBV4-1,CASSQDWGLAGQETQYF
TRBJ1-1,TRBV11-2,CASSSTGWEYTGGATEAFF
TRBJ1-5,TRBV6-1,CASSDPPGQPQHF
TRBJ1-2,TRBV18,CASSPPGREGHGYTF
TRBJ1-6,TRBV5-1,CASMGQGALSPLHF
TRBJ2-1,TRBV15,CATSRALAGGVVEQFF
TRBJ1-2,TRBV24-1,CATSDLQGNHGYTF
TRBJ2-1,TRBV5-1,CASSLVSGVASPTEQFF
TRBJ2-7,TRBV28,CASGWRGALMGEQYF
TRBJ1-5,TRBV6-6,CASTAGGQGNQPQHF
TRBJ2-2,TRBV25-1,CASTAGYSTGELFF
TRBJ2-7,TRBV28,CASSPLGQLTAEQYF
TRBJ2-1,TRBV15,CATSIRVLGDEQFF
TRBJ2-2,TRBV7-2,CASSPSLRAGELFF
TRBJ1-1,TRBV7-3,CASSLSGNTEAFF
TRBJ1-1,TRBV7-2,CASSLQGAIMNTEAFF
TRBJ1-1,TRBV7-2,CASSLVRGETEAFF
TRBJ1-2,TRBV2,CASSGLIF
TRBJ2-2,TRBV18,CASSPVPNTGELFF
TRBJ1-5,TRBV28,CASSLGAGNQPQHF
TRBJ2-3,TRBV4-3,CASSQDTLLADTQYF
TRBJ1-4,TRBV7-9,CASSPYRGGNEKLFF
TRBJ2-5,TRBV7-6,CASSFGETQYF
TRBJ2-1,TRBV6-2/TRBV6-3,CASSYSDSLNEQFF
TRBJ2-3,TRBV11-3,CASSRRGGSGRYPDTQYF
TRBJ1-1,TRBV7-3,CASSSWNTEAFF
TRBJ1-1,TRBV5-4,CASSLQGTEAFF
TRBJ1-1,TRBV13,CASSFHNTEAFF
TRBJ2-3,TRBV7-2,CASSLQGATDTQYF
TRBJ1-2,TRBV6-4,CASSVGQGNGYTF
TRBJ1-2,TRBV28,CATSWGGQDYGYTF
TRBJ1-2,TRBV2,CASSEARPSLYGYTF
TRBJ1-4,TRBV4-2,CASSQEEGTGSEKLFF
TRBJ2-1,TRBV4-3,CASSRVLPQTSSYNEQFF
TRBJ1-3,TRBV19,CASLSTGFGNTIYF
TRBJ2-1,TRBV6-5,CASSHEGLNEQFF
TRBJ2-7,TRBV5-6,CASSFLGAQPYEQYF
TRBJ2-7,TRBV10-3,CAISEHPSSYEQYF
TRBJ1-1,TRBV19,CASSIGGIGEAFF
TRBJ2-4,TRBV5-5,CASSWETGLNIQYF
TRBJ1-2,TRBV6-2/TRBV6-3,CASSLDRDGYGYTF
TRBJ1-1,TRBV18,CASSPREEGEAFF
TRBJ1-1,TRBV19,CASSITGGSSEAFF
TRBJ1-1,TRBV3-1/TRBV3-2,CASSQGGQHTEAFF
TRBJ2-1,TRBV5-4,CASSSGLAGLYNEQFF
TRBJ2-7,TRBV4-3,CASSQVSGAQSYEQYF
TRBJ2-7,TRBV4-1,CASSQGQGDYYEQYF
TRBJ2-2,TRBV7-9,CASSPDRTKAGELFF
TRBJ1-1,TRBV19,CASSSNLRDINTEAFF
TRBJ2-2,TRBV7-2,CASSFSGGNTGELFF
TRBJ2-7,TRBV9,CASSVGAGTYEQYF
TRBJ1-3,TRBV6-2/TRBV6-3,CASSSSGNTMYF
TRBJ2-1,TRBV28,CASSFSGRADEQFF
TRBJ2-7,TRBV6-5,CASSSSGVSSYEQYF
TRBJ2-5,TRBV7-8,CASSFSGGQETQYF
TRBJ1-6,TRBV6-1,CASSEGATGVSSLHF